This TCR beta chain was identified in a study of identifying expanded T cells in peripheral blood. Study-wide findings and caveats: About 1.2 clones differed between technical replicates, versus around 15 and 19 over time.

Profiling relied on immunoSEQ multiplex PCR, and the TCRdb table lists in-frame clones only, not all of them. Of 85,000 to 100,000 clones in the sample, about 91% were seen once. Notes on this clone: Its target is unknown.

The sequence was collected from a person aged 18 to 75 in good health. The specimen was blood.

This chain's CDR3 is CASSARTGNYGYTF. For the CDR3, the DNA is TGTGCCAGCAGCGCCCGGACAGGGAATTATGGCTACACCTTC. The rearrangement uses TRBV14 and TRBJ1-2; TRBD1 matches 8 bases. CDR3 length: 14 amino acids. The V gene's germline CDR1 is SGHDN and CDR2 FVKESK. V lost 5 bases and J lost 5; bases outside the gene matches: 7.